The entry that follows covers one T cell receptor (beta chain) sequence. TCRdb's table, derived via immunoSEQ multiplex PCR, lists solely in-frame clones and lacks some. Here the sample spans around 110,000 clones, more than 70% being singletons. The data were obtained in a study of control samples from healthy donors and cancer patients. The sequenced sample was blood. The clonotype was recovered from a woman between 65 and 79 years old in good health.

As DNA, the CDR3 is TGTGCCAGCAGCTTAGTGGAGACTACCGCTGCTTTCTTT. The encoded protein is CASSLVETTAAFF. The chain links TRBV7-8 to TRBJ1-1, with no clear D. The CDR3 has 13 amino acids. Germline V gives CDR1 SGHVS, CDR2 FQNEAQ. V lost 1 base and J 11 bases, leaving 14 bases between the germline ends.